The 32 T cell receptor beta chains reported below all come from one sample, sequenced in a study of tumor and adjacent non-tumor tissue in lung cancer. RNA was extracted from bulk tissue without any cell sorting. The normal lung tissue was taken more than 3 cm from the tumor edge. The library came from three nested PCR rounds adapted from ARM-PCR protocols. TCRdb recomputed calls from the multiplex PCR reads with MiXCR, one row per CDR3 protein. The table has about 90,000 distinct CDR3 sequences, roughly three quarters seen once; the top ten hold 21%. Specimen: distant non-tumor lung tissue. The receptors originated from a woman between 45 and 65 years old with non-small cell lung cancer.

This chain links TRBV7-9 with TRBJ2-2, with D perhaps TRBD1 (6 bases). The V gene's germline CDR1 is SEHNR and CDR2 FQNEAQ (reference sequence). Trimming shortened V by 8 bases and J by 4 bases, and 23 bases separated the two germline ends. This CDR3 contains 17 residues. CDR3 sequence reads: CASCDLNRAPATGELFF. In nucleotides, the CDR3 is TGTGCCAGCTGTGACCTAAACAGGGCGCCTGCCACCGGGGAGCTGTTTTTT.

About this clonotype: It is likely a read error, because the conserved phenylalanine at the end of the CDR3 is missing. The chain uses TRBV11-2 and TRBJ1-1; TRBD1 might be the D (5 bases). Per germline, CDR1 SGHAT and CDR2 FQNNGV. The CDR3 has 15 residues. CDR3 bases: TGTGCCAGCAGCTTAGAGCCGGGGGAGAACAGTGAAGCTTTCTTA. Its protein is CASSLEPGENSEAFL.

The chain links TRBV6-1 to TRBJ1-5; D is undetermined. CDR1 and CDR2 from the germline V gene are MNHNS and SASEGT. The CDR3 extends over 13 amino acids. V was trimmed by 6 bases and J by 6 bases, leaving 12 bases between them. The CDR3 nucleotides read TGTGCCAGCAGATGGCTCTCGCTTCAGCCCCAGCATTTT. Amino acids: CASRWLSLQPQHF.

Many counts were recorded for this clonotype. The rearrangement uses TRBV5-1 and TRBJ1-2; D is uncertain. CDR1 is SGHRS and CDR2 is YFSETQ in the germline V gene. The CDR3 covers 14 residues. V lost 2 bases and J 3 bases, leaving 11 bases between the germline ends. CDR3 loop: CASSLTGKDYGYTF. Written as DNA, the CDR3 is TGCGCCAGCAGCTTAACGGGGAAAGACTATGGCTACACCTTC.

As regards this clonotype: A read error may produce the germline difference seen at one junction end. The CDR3 DNA reads TGTGCCACCAGCGGGGGACAACTGTACGAGCAGTACTTC. It translates to CATSGGQLYEQYF. The chain uses TRBV5-5 and TRBJ2-7; 8 nucleotides match TRBD2. The CDR3 consists of 13 residues. Germline V gene sequence: CDR1 SGHKS, CDR2 YYEKEE (reference sequence). The full variable domain, rest sourced from reference TRBV5-5 and TRBJ2-7, is DAGVTQSPTHLIKTRGQQVTLRCSPISGHKSVSWYQQVLGQGPQFIFQYYEKEERGRGNFPDRFSARQFPNYSSELNVNALLLGDSALYLCATSGGQLYEQYFGPGTRLTVT.

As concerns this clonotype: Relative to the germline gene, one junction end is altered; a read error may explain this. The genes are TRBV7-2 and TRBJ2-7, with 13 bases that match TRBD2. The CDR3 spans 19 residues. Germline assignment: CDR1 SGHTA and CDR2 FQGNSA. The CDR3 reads CGSSFPSTSGRSNSYEQYF. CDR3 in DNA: TGTGGCAGCAGCTTCCCATCGACTAGCGGGAGGTCAAACTCCTACGAGCAGTACTTC.

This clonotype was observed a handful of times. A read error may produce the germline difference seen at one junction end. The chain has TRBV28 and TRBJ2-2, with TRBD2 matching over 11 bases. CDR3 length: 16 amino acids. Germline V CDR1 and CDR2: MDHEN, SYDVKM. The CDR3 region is CASTARGLAGTGELSF. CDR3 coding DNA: TGTGCCAGTACCGCTCGAGGACTAGCGGGCACCGGGGAGCTGTCTTTT.

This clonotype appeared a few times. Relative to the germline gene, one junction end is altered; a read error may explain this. This chain's CDR3 is CTSSQIGSFSAETFF. Here the CDR3 DNA reads TGTACCAGCAGCCAGATTGGTAGTTTTAGCGCTGAAACTTTCTTT. The chain combines TRBV12-3 or TRBV12-4 with TRBJ1-1, with D unclear. The CDR3 consists of 15 residues.

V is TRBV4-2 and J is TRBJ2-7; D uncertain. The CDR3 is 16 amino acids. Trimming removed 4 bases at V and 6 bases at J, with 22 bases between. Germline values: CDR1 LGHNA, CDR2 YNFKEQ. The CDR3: CASSREDESPISEQYF. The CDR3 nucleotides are TGTGCCAGCAGCCGTGAGGATGAGTCACCAATAAGCGAGCAGTACTTC.

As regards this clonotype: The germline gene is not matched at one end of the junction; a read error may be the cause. The CDR3 nucleotides are TGTACCAGTAGCTTGTCGGGACAGGGGAATTACGAGCAGTACTTC. This translates into CTSSLSGQGNYEQYF. This rearrangement joins TRBV5-5 to TRBJ2-7; 10 bases fit TRBD1. CDR3 length: 15 amino acids. CDR1 is SGHKS, CDR2 YYEKEE, per germline (reference sequence).

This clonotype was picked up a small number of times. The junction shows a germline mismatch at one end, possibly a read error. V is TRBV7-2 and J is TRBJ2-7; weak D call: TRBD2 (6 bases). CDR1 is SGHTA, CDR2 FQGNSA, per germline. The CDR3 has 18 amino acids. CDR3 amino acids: CVSSFGFGTSGHTYEQYF. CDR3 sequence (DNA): TGTGTCAGCAGCTTCGGCTTCGGGACCAGCGGGCACACTTACGAGCAGTACTTC.

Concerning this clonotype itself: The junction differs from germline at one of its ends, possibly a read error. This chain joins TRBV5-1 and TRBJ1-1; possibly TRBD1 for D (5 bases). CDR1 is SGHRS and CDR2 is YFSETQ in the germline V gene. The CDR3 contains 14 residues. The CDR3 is CASSFNAGDTEAFF. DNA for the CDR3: TGCGCTAGCAGCTTTAATGCGGGGGACACTGAAGCTTTCTTT.

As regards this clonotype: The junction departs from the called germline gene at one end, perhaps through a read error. CDR3 in DNA: TGCGCCAGCAGCTCCGGGTCCCTAAGCTCCTCCTACTATGAGCAGTTCTTC. It yields the protein CASSSGSLSSSYYEQFF. V gene TRBV5-1 combines with J gene TRBJ2-1; D remains ambiguous. The germline V gene encodes CDR1 SGHRS and CDR2 YFSETQ. The CDR3 is 17 amino acids. The full variable domain, completed using reference TRBV5-1 and TRBJ2-1, is KAGVTQTPRYLIKTRGQQVTLSCSPISGHRSVSWYQQTPGQGLQFLFEYFSETQRNKGNFPGRFSGRQFSNSRSEMNVSTLELGDSALYLCASSSGSLSSSYYEQFFGPGTRLTVL.

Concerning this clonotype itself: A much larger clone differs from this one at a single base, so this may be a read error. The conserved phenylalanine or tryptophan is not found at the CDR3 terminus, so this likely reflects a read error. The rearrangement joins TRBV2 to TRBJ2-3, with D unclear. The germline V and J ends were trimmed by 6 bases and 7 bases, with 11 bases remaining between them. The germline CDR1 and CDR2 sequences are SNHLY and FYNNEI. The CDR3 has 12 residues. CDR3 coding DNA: TGTGCCAGCAGAGGGCGTGGATATACGCAGTATTGT. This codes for CASRGRGYTQYC.

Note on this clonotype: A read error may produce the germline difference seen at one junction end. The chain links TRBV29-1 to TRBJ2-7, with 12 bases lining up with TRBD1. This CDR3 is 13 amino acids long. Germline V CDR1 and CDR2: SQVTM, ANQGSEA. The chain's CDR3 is CCVPGQGAYEQYF. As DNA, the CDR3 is TGTTGCGTACCGGGACAGGGGGCGTACGAACAGTACTTC.

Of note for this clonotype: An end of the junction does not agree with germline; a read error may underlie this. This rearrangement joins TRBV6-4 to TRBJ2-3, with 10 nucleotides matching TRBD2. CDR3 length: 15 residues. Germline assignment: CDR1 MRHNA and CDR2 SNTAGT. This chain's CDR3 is CASSVSSGSTDAQYF. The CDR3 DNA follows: TGTGCTAGCAGTGTCTCTAGCGGGAGCACAGATGCGCAGTATTTT.

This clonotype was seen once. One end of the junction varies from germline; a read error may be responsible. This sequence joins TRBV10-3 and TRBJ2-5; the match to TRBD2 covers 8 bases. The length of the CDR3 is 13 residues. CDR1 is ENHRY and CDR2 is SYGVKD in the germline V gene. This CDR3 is CAVTPSGRETQYF. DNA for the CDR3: TGTGCCGTCACCCCGAGCGGGAGAGAGACTCAGTACTTC.

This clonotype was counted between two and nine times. CDR3 sequence reads: CSVTRSSDTGTQYF. CDR3 coding DNA: TGCAGCGTTACCCGATCCTCTGATACGGGTACGCAGTATTTT. The V gene is TRBV29-1, the J gene TRBJ2-3, with D hard to call. The CDR3 sequence is 14 residues long. Germline assignment: CDR1 SQVTM and CDR2 ANQGSEA. Trimming stripped 5 bases from V and 8 bases from J, with 20 bases between.

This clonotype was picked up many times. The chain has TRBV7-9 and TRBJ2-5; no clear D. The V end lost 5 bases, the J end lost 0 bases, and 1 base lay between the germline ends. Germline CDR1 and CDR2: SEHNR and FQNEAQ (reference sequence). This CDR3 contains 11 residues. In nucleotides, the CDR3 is TGTGCCAGCAGCAACCAAGAGACCCAGTACTTC. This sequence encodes CASSNQETQYF.

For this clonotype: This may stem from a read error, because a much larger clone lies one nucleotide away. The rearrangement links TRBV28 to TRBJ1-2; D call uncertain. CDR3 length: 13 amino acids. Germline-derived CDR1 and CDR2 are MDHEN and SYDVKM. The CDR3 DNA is TGTGCCGGCAGCCTTGGGTCTTTCTATGGCTACACCTTC. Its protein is CAGSLGSFYGYTF.

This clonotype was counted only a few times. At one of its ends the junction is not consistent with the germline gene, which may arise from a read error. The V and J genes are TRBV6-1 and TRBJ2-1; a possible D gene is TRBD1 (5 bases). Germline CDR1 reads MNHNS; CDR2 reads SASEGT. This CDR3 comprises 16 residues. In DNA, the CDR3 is TGTGCCAGCATTGAAGCGATCGGCCAGGGAAACAATGAGCAGTTCTTC. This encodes CASIEAIGQGNNEQFF.

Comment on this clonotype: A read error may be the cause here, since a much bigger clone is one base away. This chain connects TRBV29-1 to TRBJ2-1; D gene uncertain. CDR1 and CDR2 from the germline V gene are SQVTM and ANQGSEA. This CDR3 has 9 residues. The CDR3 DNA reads TGCAGCATTGAATATGAGCAGTTCTTC. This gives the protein CSIEYEQFF.

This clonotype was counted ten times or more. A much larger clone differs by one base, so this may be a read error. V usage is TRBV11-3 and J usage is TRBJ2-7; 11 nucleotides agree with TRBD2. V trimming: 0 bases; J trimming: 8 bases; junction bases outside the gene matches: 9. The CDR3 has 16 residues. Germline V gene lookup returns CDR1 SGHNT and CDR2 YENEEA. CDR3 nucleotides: TGTGCCAGCAGCTTAGATGGGACTAGCGGATTTTACCAGCAGTACTTC. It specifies CASSLDGTSGFYQQYF.

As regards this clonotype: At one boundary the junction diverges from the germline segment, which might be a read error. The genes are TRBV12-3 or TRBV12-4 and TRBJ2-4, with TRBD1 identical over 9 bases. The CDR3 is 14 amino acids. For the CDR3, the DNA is TGTGTCAGCAGGGGACAGGGTGGCAAAAACATTCAGTACTTC. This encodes CVSRGQGGKNIQYF.

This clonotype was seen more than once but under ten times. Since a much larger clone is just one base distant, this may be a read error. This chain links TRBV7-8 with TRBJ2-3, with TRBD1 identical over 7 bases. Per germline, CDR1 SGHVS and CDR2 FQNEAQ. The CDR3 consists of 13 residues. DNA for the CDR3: TGTGTCAGCAGGTCGGACAGGCCAGATACGCAGTATTTT. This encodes CVSRSDRPDTQYF.

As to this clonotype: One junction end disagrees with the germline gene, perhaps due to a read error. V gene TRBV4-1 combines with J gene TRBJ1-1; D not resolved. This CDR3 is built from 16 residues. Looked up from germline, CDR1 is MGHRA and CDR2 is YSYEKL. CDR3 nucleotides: TGCACCAGCAGCCAAGGATTGAGTGACATCTCATCTGAAGCTTTCTTT. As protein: CTSSQGLSDISSEAFF.

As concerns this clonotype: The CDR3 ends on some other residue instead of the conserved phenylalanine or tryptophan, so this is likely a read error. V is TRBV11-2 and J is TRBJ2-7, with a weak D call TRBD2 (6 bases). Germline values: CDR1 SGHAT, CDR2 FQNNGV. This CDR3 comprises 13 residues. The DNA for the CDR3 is TGTGTCAGCAGCATAGAGCCCGGGAGCGAGCAGTACCTC. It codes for CVSSIEPGSEQYL.

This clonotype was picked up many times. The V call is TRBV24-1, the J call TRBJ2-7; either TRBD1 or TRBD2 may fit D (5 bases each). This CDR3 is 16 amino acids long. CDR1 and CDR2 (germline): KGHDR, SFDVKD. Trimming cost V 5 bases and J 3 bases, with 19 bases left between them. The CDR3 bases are TGTGCCACCAGTGCCGGGACGATCAATCGGGGCTACGAGCAGTACTTC. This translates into CATSAGTINRGYEQYF.

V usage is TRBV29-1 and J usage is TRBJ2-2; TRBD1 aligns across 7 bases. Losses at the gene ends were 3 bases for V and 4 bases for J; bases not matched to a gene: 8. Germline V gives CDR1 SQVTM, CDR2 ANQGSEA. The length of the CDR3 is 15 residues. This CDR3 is CSVEMGQLITGELFF. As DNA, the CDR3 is TGCAGCGTTGAGATGGGACAGCTCATCACCGGGGAGCTGTTTTTT.

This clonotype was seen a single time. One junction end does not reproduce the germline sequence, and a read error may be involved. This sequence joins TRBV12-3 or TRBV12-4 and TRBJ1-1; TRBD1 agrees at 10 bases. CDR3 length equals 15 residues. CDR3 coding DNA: TGTGCCAGCAGATTGCGGGACAGGGGTGACACTGAAACTTTCTTT. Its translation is CASRLRDRGDTETFF.

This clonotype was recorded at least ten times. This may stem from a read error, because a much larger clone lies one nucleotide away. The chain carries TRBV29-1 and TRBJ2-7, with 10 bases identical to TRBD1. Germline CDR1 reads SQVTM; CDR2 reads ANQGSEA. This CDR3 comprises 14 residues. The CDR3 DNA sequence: TGCAGCGTTGAATCCGGGACAGGGGACTACGGGCAGTACTTC. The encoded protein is CSVESGTGDYGQYF.

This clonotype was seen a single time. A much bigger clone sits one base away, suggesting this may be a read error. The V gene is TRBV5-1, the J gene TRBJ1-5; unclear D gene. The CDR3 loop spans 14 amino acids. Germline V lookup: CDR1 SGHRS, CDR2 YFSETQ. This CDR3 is CASSPDGFNQSQHF. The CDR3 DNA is TGCGCCAGCAGCCCGGACGGATTCAATCAGTCCCAGCATTTT.